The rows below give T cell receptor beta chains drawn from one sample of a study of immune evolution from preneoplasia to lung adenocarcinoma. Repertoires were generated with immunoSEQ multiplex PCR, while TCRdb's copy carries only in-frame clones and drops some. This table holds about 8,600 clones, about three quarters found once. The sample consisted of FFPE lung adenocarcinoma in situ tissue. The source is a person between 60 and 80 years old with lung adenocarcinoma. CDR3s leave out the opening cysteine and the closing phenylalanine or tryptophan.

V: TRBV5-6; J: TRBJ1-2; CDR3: ASSFGGAYGYT
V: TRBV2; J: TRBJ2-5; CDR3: ASTEGGGGGETQY
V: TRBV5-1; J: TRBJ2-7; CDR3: ASSRGPTGVEYEQY
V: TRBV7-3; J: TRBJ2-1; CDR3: ASSQLAGDEQF
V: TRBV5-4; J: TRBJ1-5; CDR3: ASSSGTSNQPQH
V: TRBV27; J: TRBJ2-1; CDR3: ASGDYNEQF
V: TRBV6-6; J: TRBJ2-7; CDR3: ASSYSGERPTYEQY
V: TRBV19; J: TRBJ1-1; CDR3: ASTHEVRLNTEAF
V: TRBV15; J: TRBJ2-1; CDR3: ATSLEVSYNEQF
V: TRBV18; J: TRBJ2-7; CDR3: ASSSGTSGGNEQY
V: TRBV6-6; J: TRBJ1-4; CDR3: ASSDSTTTNEKLF
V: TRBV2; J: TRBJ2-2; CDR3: ASSEATGGGGELF
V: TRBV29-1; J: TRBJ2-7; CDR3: SVAEGDHEQY
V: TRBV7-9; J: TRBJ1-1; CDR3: ASRGQAGLDTEAF
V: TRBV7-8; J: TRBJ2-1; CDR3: ASSLRSLASYNEQF
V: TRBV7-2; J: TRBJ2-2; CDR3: ASSLGPVQGGTGELF
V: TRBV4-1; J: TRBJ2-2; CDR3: ASSRGRDTGPNTGELF
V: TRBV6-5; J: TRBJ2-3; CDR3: ASTVGGGGSDTQY
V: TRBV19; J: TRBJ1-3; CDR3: ASSSPGTGGGNTIY
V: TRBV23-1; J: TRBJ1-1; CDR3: ASSQSLGENTEAF
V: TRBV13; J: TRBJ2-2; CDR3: ASSLLIQENTGELF
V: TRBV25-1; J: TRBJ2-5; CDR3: ASSEGAEQETQY
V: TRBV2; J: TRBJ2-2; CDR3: ASSGGKNTGELF
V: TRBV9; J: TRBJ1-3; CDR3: ASSVSRQPGNTIY
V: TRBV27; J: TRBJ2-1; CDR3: ASRNQGGGRNNEQF
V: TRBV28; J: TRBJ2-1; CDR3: ASSGGWGNNEQF
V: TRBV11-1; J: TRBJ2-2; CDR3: ASSETGGRFSGELF
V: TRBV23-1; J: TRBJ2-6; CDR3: ASNARTGMSSGANVLT
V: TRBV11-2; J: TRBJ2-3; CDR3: ASSLEWGATDTQY
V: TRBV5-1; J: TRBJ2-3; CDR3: ASSLDPYGTGGSTDTQY
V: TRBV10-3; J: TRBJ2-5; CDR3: AVNSGGPGETQY
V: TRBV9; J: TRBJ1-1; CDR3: ASSVGDLKRPMSTEAF